A single sample gave rise to the 26 T cell receptor beta chains below, sequenced in a study of blood T cell repertoires in COVID-19. Data came from immunoSEQ multiplex PCR; TCRdb stores just in-frame clones and leaves some out. The sample consists of around 250,000 clones, roughly 85% of them appearing once. The sample taken for sequencing was peripheral blood. The receptors originated from a man aged 25-45 years who had recovered from COVID-19.

The chain recombines TRBV9 with TRBJ1-5; 7 bases are a match to TRBD1. V was clipped by 4 bases and J by 5 bases; unmatched bases: 6. From germline, CDR1 is SGDLS and CDR2 YYNGEE. The CDR3 is 14 amino acids. CDR3 nucleotide sequence: TGTGCCAGCAGCCTCGACAGGGACTATCAGCCCCAGCATTTT. The encoded protein is CASSLDRDYQPQHF.

The J gene is TRBJ2-1, the V gene TRBV12-3 or TRBV12-4, with D maybe TRBD2 (5 bases). This CDR3 has 13 amino acids. V lost 5 bases, J lost 4 bases, and 9 bases lay in between. The CDR3 protein is CASSRLRYNEQFF. CDR3 DNA: TGTGCCAGCAGTCGACTACGATACAATGAGCAGTTCTTC.

The V and J genes are TRBV3-1 (or the pseudogene TRBV3-2) and TRBJ2-5; 16 nucleotides align to TRBD2. The CDR3 extends over 17 amino acids. V trimming: 1 base; J trimming: 5 bases; junction bases outside the gene matches: 4. In germline, CDR1 is LGHDT, CDR2 YNNKEL (reference sequence). The CDR3 loop reads CASSQAPGLAGGETQYF. CDR3 bases: TGTGCCAGCAGCCAAGCGCCGGGACTAGCGGGGGGGGAGACCCAGTACTTC.

J is TRBJ2-7 and V is TRBV11-2; D might be TRBD2 (6 bases). Germline CDR1 SGHAT, CDR2 FQNNGV. V was cut by 6 bases and J by 3 bases, with 21 bases left in between. The CDR3 has 16 residues. The CDR3 here is CASSSLGGASLYEQYF. DNA of the CDR3: TGTGCCAGCAGTTCATTAGGCGGGGCATCTCTCTACGAGCAGTACTTC. The variable domain in full, completed from reference TRBV11-2 and TRBJ2-7, reads EAGVAQSPRYKIIEKRQSVAFWCNPISGHATLYWYQQILGQGPKLLIQFQNNGVVDDSQLPKDRFSAERLKGVDSTLKIQPAKLEDSAVYLCASSSLGGASLYEQYFGPGTRLTVT.

J is TRBJ1-5 and V is TRBV6-4, with D uncertain. This CDR3 spans 18 amino acids. Germline CDR1 reads MRHNA; CDR2 reads SNTAGT. The V and J ends lost 1 base and 1 base respectively, with 17 bases between them. CDR3 nucleotides: TGTGCCAGCAGTGACTATGTCAGAAACCCATTGAGCAATCAGCCCCAGCATTTT. This codes for CASSDYVRNPLSNQPQHF.

The rearrangement uses TRBV2 and TRBJ1-2; TRBD1 might be the D (5 bases). The CDR3 sequence is 16 residues long. V was pared by 3 bases and J by 4 bases, with 18 bases between. Germline CDR1 reads SNHLY; CDR2 reads FYNNEI. CDR3 DNA: TGTGCCAGCAGTGATACCTTGACAGATTTCCTCTATGGCTACACCTTC. This translates into CASSDTLTDFLYGYTF. Supplemented by reference TRBV2 and TRBJ1-2, the full variable domain reads EPEVTQTPSHQVTQMGQEVILRCVPISNHLYFYWYRQILGQKVEFLVSFYNNEISEKSEIFDDQFSVERPDGSNFTLKIRSTKLEDSAMYFCASSDTLTDFLYGYTFGSGTRLTVV.

The chain is built from TRBV5-1 and TRBJ1-2, with 9 positions matching TRBD1. V lost 4 bases and J lost 2; bases outside the gene matches: 3. Germline V lookup: CDR1 SGHRS, CDR2 YFSETQ. This CDR3 comprises 14 residues. CDR3 amino acids: CASSPDRGNYGYTF. CDR3 in DNA: TGCGCCAGCAGCCCCGACAGGGGGAACTATGGCTACACCTTC.

The chain couples TRBV27 to TRBJ1-5; 9 nucleotides align to TRBD1. The CDR3 contains 14 residues. The ends lost 4 bases at V and 5 bases at J; junction bases unmatched: 3. The germline gives CDR1 MNHEY, CDR2 SMNVEV (reference sequence). DNA for the CDR3: TGTGCCAGCAGTTGGGGGACAGGGCATCAGCCCCAGCATTTT. It encodes CASSWGTGHQPQHF.

This clone has only a few counts. The rearrangement joins TRBV25-1 to TRBJ2-2, with D perhaps TRBD1 (5 bases). This CDR3 is built from 15 residues. With 8 bases removed from V and 2 bases from J, the gap between germline ends came to 15 bases. The V gene's germline CDR1 is MGHDK and CDR2 SYGVNS. The CDR3 region has the DNA TGTGCCAGCGGGGCTGGATCGGGTAACACCGGGGAGCTGTTTTTT. Translating gives CASGAGSGNTGELFF.

The CDR3 sequence is CASSSPEEGDGAFF. The DNA of the CDR3 is TGCGCCAGCAGCTCCCCAGAGGAAGGGGATGGGGCTTTCTTT. The J gene is TRBJ1-1, the V gene TRBV5-1, with D tentatively TRBD1 (5 bases). Trimming removed 3 bases from V and 11 bases from J, with 20 bases in between. The CDR3 has 14 residues. Germline V gene sequence: CDR1 SGHRS, CDR2 YFSETQ. The full variable domain, rest sourced from reference TRBV5-1 and TRBJ1-1, is KAGVTQTPRYLIKTRGQQVTLSCSPISGHRSVSWYQQTPGQGLQFLFEYFSETQRNKGNFPGRFSGRQFSNSRSEMNVSTLELGDSALYLCASSSPEEGDGAFFGQGTRLTVV.

This clone showed up just a few times. This chain uses TRBV6-1 with TRBJ1-2; D perhaps matches TRBD1 (6 bases). Germline CDR1 and CDR2: MNHNS and SASEGT. The CDR3 covers 15 residues. V lost 1 base and J 8 bases, leaving 17 bases between the germline ends. The CDR3 reads CASSEGAGQTRGYTF. CDR3 nucleotide sequence: TGTGCCAGCAGTGAAGGAGCTGGACAGACGAGGGGCTACACCTTC.

The chain links TRBV7-9 to TRBJ2-3; 8 bases are a match to TRBD2. V trimming: 2 bases; J trimming: 6 bases; junction bases outside the gene matches: 10. CDR3 length equals 16 residues. The V gene's germline CDR1 is SEHNR and CDR2 FQNEAQ (reference sequence). The CDR3 coding sequence is TGTGCCAGCAGCTTAAATCCAGCGGGGGCGGTGGATACGCAGTATTTT. It codes for CASSLNPAGAVDTQYF. The variable domain in full, completed from reference TRBV7-9 and TRBJ2-3, reads DTGVSQNPRHKITKRGQNVTFRCDPISEHNRLYWYRQTLGQGPEFLTYFQNEAQLEKSRLLSDRFSAERPKGSFSTLEIQRTEQGDSAMYLCASSLNPAGAVDTQYFGPGTRLTVL.

V usage is TRBV19 and J usage is TRBJ2-7, with unresolved D. CDR1 and CDR2 (germline): LNHDA, SQIVND (reference sequence). Trimming left V 4 bases short and J 2 bases short, with 6 bases between. This CDR3 is 12 amino acids long. CDR3 DNA sequence: TGTGCCAGTAGTACCCCTCCCTACGAGCAGTACTTC. It yields the protein CASSTPPYEQYF. The full variable domain, with the rest looked up from reference TRBV19 and TRBJ2-7, is DGGITQSPKYLFRKEGQNVTLSCEQNLNHDAMYWYRQDPGQGLRLIYYSQIVNDFQKGDIAEGYSVSREKKESFPLTVTSAQKNPTAFYLCASSTPPYEQYFGPGTRLTVT.

V is TRBV19 and J is TRBJ1-4; 7 bases align to TRBD1. Germline V lookup: CDR1 LNHDA, CDR2 SQIVND (reference sequence). The V gene end was trimmed by 8 bases and the J gene end by 8 bases; junction bases not matched to a gene: 11. The CDR3 is 14 residues long. In DNA, the CDR3 is TGTGCCAGTCGACCAGACAGGGAATTGGAAAAACTGTTTTTT. Encoded protein: CASRPDRELEKLFF.

J is TRBJ2-3 and V is TRBV19, with D unclear. Per the germline V gene, CDR1 is LNHDA and CDR2 is SQIVND (reference sequence). This CDR3 spans 11 amino acids. Between the trimmed V and J ends, which lost 3 bases and 7 bases, there was a span of 5 bases. CDR3 coding DNA: TGTGCCAGTAGTATCTCGTATACGCAGTATTTT. The encoded protein is CASSISYTQYF.

The CDR3 loop is CASSVGGGGVDGYTF. The CDR3 bases are TGTGCCAGCAGCGTAGGAGGAGGAGGGGTGGATGGCTACACCTTC. The genes are TRBV9 and TRBJ1-2; tentative D call: TRBD1 (5 bases). Germline CDR1 SGDLS, CDR2 YYNGEE. The ends were cut back, 0 bases at V and 6 bases at J, with 15 bases in the middle. This CDR3 contains 15 residues.

This clone was counted a few times. The rearrangement uses TRBV10-1 and TRBJ1-3; possibly TRBD1 for D (6 bases). Trimming stripped 3 bases from V and 0 bases from J, with 21 bases between. The length of the CDR3 is 19 residues. Germline CDR1 and CDR2: WNHNN and SYGVQD (reference sequence). The CDR3 sequence is CASSDTPLQGPRSGNTIYF. The CDR3 nucleotides are TGCGCCAGCAGTGATACCCCTCTACAGGGTCCCCGCTCTGGAAACACCATATATTTT.

The chain carries TRBV5-1 and TRBJ1-1; D remains unclear. Germline loops: CDR1 SGHRS, CDR2 YFSETQ. The CDR3 length is 15 residues. Trimming left V 0 bases short and J 4 bases short, with 13 bases between. CDR3: CASSLDGPGSTEAFF. The CDR3 nucleotides read TGCGCCAGCAGCTTGGATGGCCCGGGGAGCACTGAAGCTTTCTTT.

The chain joins TRBV15 to TRBJ1-6; TRBD1 matches at 10 bases. With 8 bases clipped from V and 6 bases from J, the junction kept 10 bases outside the gene matches. Per the germline V gene, CDR1 is LNHNV and CDR2 is YYDKDF (reference sequence). This CDR3 spans 16 amino acids. The CDR3 here is CATGAGDRGINSPLHF. DNA for the CDR3: TGTGCCACCGGAGCTGGGGACAGGGGAATTAATTCACCCCTCCACTTT.

V usage is TRBV12-5 and J usage is TRBJ2-1; the D gene is possibly TRBD2 (6 bases). CDR3 length equals 16 residues. The germline CDR1 and CDR2 sequences are LGHNT and FRNRAP. Trimming pared 0 bases from V and 2 bases from J, leaving 11 bases between. CDR3 amino acids: CASGLVRGLAYNEQFF. DNA for the CDR3: TGTGCTAGTGGTTTGGTACGGGGACTGGCCTACAATGAGCAGTTCTTC.

This clone was observed a single time. The chain is built from TRBV6-6 and TRBJ1-3; D gene uncertain. The CDR3 is 16 residues long. Germline CDR1 reads MNHNY; CDR2 reads SVGAGI (reference sequence). Trimming cost V 4 bases and J 2 bases, with 15 bases left between them. The CDR3 loop reads CASSSLNGGTGNTIYF. CDR3 sequence (DNA): TGTGCCAGCAGTTCATTAAATGGCGGTACTGGAAACACCATATATTTT.

In its sample, this clone was seen once. The chain employs TRBV15 and TRBJ2-1; 7 nucleotides agree with TRBD2. Germline trimming cut 5 bases from V and 3 bases from J; bases unmatched to any gene: 4. The CDR3 runs to 14 residues. Germline loops: CDR1 LNHNV, CDR2 YYDKDF (reference sequence). The CDR3 DNA is TGTGCCACCAGCGGGAGGGATTTCTACAATGAGCAGTTCTTC. This codes for CATSGRDFYNEQFF.

The chain combines TRBV9 with TRBJ2-7, with 9 bases aligning to TRBD2. The germline V gene encodes CDR1 SGDLS and CDR2 YYNGEE. The CDR3 loop spans 14 amino acids. Trimming removed 4 bases from V and 2 bases from J; junction bases left unmatched: 4. The CDR3 is CASSPRLAAYEQYF. In DNA form, the CDR3 reads TGTGCCAGCAGCCCCAGACTAGCGGCCTACGAGCAGTACTTC.

V is TRBV27 and J is TRBJ2-4; D possibly corresponds to TRBD2 (6 bases). The CDR3 totals 16 residues. V dropped 3 bases and J dropped 1 base, with 13 bases sitting between them. The germline V gene encodes CDR1 MNHEY and CDR2 SMNVEV (reference sequence). The DNA of the CDR3 is TGTGCCAGCAGTTTCACCGGGGGAAGGGCCAAAAACATTCAGTACTTC. It is translated as CASSFTGGRAKNIQYF.

The chain recombines TRBV5-4 with TRBJ1-2, with unresolved D. Per the germline V gene, CDR1 is SGHNT and CDR2 is YYREEE (reference sequence). V was shortened by 0 bases and J by 6 bases, with 12 bases between the two germline ends. The CDR3 is made up of 14 amino acids. CDR3 sequence (DNA): TGTGCCAGCAGCTTGGATACGGTTTCCCATGGCTACACCTTC. Translated, it gives CASSLDTVSHGYTF.

The rearrangement uses TRBV27 and TRBJ1-5; D unresolved. Trimming cost V 3 bases and J 11 bases, with 14 bases left between them. CDR3 size: 13 residues. CDR1 and CDR2 from the germline V gene are MNHEY and SMNVEV (reference sequence). CDR3 sequence reads: CASSFGPLVAQHF. The CDR3 DNA sequence: TGTGCCAGCAGTTTTGGGCCCCTTGTCGCCCAGCATTTT.